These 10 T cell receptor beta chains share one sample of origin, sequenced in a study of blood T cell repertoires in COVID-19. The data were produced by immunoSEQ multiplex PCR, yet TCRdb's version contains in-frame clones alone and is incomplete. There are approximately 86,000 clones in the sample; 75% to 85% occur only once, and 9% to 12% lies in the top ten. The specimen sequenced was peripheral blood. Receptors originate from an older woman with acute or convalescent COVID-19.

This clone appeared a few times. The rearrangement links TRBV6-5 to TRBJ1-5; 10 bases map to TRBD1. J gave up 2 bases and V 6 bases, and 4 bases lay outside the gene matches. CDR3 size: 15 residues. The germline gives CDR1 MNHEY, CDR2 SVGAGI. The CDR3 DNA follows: TGTGCCAGCAGCCTCGGACAGGGGGGCAATCAGCCCCAGCATTTT. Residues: CASSLGQGGNQPQHF.

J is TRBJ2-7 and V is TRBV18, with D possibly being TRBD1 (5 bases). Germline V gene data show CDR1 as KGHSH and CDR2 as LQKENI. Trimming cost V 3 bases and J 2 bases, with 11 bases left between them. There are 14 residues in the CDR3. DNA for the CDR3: TGTGCCAGCTCACCGCAGACAGCCACCTACGAGCAGTACTTC. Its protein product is CASSPQTATYEQYF. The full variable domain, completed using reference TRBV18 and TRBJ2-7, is NAGVMQNPRHLVRRRGQEARLRCSPMKGHSHVYWYRQLPEEGLKFMVYLQKENIIDESGMPKERFSAEFPKEGPSILRIQQVVRGDSAAYFCASSPQTATYEQYFGPGTRLTVT.

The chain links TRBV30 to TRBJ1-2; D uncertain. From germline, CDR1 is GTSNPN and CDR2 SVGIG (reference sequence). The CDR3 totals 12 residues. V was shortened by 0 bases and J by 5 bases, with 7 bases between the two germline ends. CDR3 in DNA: TGTGCCTGGAGTGTTTCACAGTATGGCTACACCTTC. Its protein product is CAWSVSQYGYTF.

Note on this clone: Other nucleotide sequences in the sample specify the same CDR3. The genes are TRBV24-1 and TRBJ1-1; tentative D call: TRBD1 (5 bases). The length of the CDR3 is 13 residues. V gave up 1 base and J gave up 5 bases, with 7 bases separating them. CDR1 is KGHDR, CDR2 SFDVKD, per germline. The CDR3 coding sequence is TGTGCCACCAGTGATTTAAGGGGAACTGAAGCTTTCTTT. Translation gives CATSDLRGTEAFF.

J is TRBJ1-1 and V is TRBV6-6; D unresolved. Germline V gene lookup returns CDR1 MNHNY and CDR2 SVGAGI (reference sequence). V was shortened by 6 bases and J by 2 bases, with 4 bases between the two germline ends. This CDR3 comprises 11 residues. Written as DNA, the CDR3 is TGTGCCAGCAGGACAAACACTGAAGCTTTCTTT. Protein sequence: CASRTNTEAFF.

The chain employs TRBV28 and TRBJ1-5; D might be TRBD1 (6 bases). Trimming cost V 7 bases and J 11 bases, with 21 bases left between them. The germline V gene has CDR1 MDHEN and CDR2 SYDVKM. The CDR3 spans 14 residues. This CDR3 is CASTPGVGITAQHF. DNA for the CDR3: TGTGCCAGCACCCCAGGGGTAGGAATCACGGCCCAGCATTTT. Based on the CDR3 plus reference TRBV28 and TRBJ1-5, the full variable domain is DVKVTQSSRYLVKRTGEKVFLECVQDMDHENMFWYRQDPGLGLRLIYFSYDVKMKEKGDIPEGYSVSREKKERFSLILESASTNQTSMYLCASTPGVGITAQHFGDGTRLSIL.

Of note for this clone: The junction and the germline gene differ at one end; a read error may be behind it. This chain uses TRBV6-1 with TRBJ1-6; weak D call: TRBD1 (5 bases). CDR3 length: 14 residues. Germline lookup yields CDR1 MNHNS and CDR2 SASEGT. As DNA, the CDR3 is TGTGCCAGCAGTGAGCCAGATAGGGGTTCACCCTTCCACTTT. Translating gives CASSEPDRGSPFHF.

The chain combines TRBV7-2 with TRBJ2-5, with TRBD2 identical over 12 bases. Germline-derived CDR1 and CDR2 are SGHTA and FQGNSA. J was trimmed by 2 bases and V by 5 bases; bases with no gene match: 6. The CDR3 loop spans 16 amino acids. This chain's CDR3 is CASSKTSGGKQETQYF. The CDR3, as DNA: TGTGCCAGCAGCAAGACTAGCGGGGGAAAGCAAGAGACCCAGTACTTC.

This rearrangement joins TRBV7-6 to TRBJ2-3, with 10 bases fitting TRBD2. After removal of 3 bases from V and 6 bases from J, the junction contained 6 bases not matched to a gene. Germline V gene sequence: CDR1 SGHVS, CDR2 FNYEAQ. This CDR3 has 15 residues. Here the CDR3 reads CASSFEEREGDTQYF. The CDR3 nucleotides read TGTGCCAGCAGCTTTGAGGAGCGGGAGGGTGATACGCAGTATTTT. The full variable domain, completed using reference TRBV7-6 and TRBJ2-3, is GAGVSQSPRYKVTKRGQDVALRCDPISGHVSLYWYRQALGQGPEFLTYFNYEAQQDKSGLPNDRFSAERPEGSISTLTIQRTEQRDSAMYRCASSFEEREGDTQYFGPGTRLTVL.

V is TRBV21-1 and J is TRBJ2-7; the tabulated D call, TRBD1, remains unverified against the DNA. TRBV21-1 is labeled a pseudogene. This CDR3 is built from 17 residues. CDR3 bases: TGTGCCAGCAGCAAAACAGGGAAAGGTTGGAACTCCTACGAGCAGTACTTC. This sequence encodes CASSKTGKGWNSYEQYF.